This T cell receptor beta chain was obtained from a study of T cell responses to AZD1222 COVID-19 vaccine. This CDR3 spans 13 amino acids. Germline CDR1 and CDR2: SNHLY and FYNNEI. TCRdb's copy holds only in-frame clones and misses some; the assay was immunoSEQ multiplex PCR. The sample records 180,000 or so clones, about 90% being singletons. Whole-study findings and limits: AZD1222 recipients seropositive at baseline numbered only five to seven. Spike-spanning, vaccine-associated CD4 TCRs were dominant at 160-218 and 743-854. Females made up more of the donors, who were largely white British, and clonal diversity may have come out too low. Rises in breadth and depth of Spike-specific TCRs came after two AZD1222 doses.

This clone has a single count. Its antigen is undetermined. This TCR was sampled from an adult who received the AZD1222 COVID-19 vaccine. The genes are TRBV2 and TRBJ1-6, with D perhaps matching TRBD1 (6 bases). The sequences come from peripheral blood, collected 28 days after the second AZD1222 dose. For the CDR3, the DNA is TGTGGCGGAGGGGGGGACTATAATTCACCCCTCCACTTT. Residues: CGGGGDYNSPLHF.